The 27 T cell receptor beta chains reported below all come from one sample, sequenced in a study of breast tumors, draining lymph nodes, adjacent tissues. Each CDR3 protein is one row after TCRdb ran MiXCR on the multiplex PCR reads. This sample carries about 180,000 distinct CDR3 sequences, approximately 33% of them seen once, and the ten largest clones take over 3.5%. Breast cancer patients provided tissue from their axillary draining lymph nodes. Material for sequencing was axillary lymph node tissue. The receptors originated from a female donor with breast cancer. Some clones in this sample may be carry-over from other donors' samples.

As regards this clonotype: Just one base apart from a much larger clone, this may be a read error. The gene calls are TRBV19 and TRBJ2-1; 9 positions match TRBD2. Germline V gene lookup returns CDR1 LNHDA and CDR2 SQIVND (reference sequence). CDR3 length: 15 amino acids. The DNA for the CDR3 is TGTGCCAGTAGTCGTAGCGGGGGCTCCTGCAATGAGCAGTTCTTC. It codes for CASSRSGGSCNEQFF.

This clonotype was counted ten times or more. One end of the junction fails to match germline, which may point to a read error. The V call is TRBV20-1, the J call TRBJ2-7; D uncertain. Germline V lookup: CDR1 DFQATT, CDR2 SNEGSKA (reference sequence). The CDR3 loop spans 11 amino acids. Here the CDR3 reads CSVLLSCEQYF. The CDR3 nucleotides are TGCAGTGTCTTACTCTCCTGCGAGCAGTACTTC.

This clonotype has just a few counts. A much more abundant neighbour one base away suggests this may be a read error. The gene calls are TRBV20-1 and TRBJ2-1; TRBD1 agrees at 8 bases. V lost 3 bases to trimming and J lost 9 bases; unmatched junction nucleotides: 10. Germline CDR1 is DFQATT and CDR2 is SNEGSKA (reference sequence). There are 14 residues in the CDR3. The CDR3 protein is CSASGQGGNAEQFF. For the CDR3, the DNA is TGCAGTGCTAGTGGACAGGGAGGTAATGCTGAGCAGTTCTTC.

This clonotype was counted once. A much larger clone sits a single nucleotide away, making a read error possible. The chain carries TRBV5-1 and TRBJ2-1, with D perhaps TRBD1 or TRBD2 (5 bases each). The CDR3 contains 13 residues. Germline CDR1 and CDR2: SGHRS and YFSETQ. For the CDR3, the DNA is TGCGCCAGCAGCCTGGGGACCGTCAATGACCAGTTCTTC. Translated, it gives CASSLGTVNDQFF.

The chain links TRBV13 to TRBJ1-2; the match to TRBD1 covers 10 bases. CDR1 is PRHDT, CDR2 FYEKMQ, per germline (reference sequence). V dropped 5 bases and J dropped 2; count of bases not matched to a gene: 11. The CDR3 consists of 17 residues. CDR3 protein: CASSPRTGGPLNYGYTF. The CDR3 DNA sequence: TGTGCCAGCAGCCCCCGGACAGGGGGACCCTTGAACTATGGCTACACCTTC.

On this clonotype itself: The limits of the CDR3 on the DNA are not certain, so only TCRdb's listed CDR3 is given. This chain connects TRBV7-2 to TRBJ2-7; TRBD2, the table's D call, was not compared with the DNA. The CDR3 comprises 21 residues, both ends counted. The germline CDR1 and CDR2 sequences are SGHTA and FQGNSA. The CDR3 here is CASSFYICSARAGGRVFEQYF.

The chain uses TRBV20-1 and TRBJ1-1; 8 bases fit TRBD1. Germline V gene sequence: CDR1 DFQATT, CDR2 SNEGSKA (reference sequence). Trimming removed 2 bases from V and 8 bases from J; junction bases left unmatched: 4. The CDR3 has 12 residues. CDR3 amino acids: CSARQRDREAFF. The CDR3 nucleotides are TGCAGTGCTAGACAGAGGGACAGGGAAGCTTTCTTT.

This clonotype was counted many times. CDR3 protein: CASSQGVAYWGETQYF. The CDR3 coding sequence is TGTGCCAGCAGCCAAGGGGTAGCATACTGGGGAGAGACCCAGTACTTC. The rearrangement uses TRBV4-2 and TRBJ2-5; no clear D gene. Germline CDR1 reads LGHNA; CDR2 reads YNFKEQ. This CDR3 has 16 amino acids. V was clipped by 1 base and J by 4 bases, with 16 bases between them.

This clonotype appeared many times. V gene TRBV29-1 combines with J gene TRBJ2-1, with 7 bases aligning to TRBD1. Per germline, CDR1 SQVTM and CDR2 ANQGSEA. The J segment lost 8 bases and the V segment lost 7 bases, leaving 8 bases of the junction unmatched. There are 12 residues in the CDR3. DNA of the CDR3: TGCAGCGCCACCGACAGGGCCCATGAGCAGTTCTTC. It translates to CSATDRAHEQFF.

Of note for this clonotype: A read error may explain this, as a much larger clone is one base away. The chain carries TRBV20-1 and TRBJ1-3; D unclear. CDR3 length: 13 amino acids. CDR1 and CDR2 from the germline V gene are DFQATT and SNEGSKA (reference sequence). The CDR3 DNA sequence: TGCAGTGCGCCAGGACCTTCTGGAAACGCCATATATTTT. Protein sequence: CSAPGPSGNAIYF.

Worth noting for this clonotype: Relative to the germline gene, one junction end is altered; a read error may explain this. This chain links TRBV19 with TRBJ2-7, with D tentatively TRBD1 (6 bases). CDR3 length: 17 residues. The germline V gene encodes CDR1 LNHDA and CDR2 SQIVND (reference sequence). CDR3 sequence reads: CASGIDSPGQGTYEQYF. CDR3 in DNA: TGTGCCAGTGGTATAGATAGTCCCGGGCAGGGGACCTACGAGCAGTACTTC.

A note on this clonotype: A read error may produce the germline difference seen at one junction end. The J gene is TRBJ1-1, the V gene TRBV7-7; D gene unclear. The CDR3 spans 13 residues. CDR1 SSHAT and CDR2 FNYEAQ come from the germline V gene (reference sequence). Here the CDR3 DNA reads TGTGCTAGCAGCTTACGCTGGGGTACTGAAGCTTTCTTT. This encodes CASSLRWGTEAFF. The whole variable domain, filled in from reference TRBV7-7 and TRBJ1-1, reads GAGVSQSPRYKVTKRGQDVTLRCDPISSHATLYWYQQALGQGPEFLTYFNYEAQPDKSGLPSDRFSAERPEGSISTLTIQRTEQRDSAMYRCASSLRWGTEAFFGQGTRLTVV.

This clonotype was seen many times. The V call is TRBV12-3 or TRBV12-4, the J call TRBJ2-7, with 9 bases matching TRBD1. V lost 5 bases to trimming and J lost 2 bases; unmatched junction nucleotides: 4. CDR3 length equals 14 residues. The CDR3 nucleotides are TGTGCCAGCAGTCTGAGGACAGGGGCCTACGAGCAGTACTTC. Its translation: CASSLRTGAYEQYF.

This clonotype was counted many times. The rearrangement uses TRBV20-1 and TRBJ2-1; possible D gene TRBD2, 5 bases. The CDR3 spans 12 residues. Trimming took off 5 bases at V and 9 bases at J, with 14 bases between the two ends. Germline CDR1 is DFQATT and CDR2 is SNEGSKA (reference sequence). CDR3 amino acids: CSASWRGIEQFF. As DNA, the CDR3 is TGCAGTGCTTCTTGGAGAGGGATTGAGCAGTTCTTC.

A note on this clonotype: A clone one base away is much larger, so this may be a read error. Because it lacks the conserved phenylalanine or tryptophan at the end, this CDR3 is likely a read error. The chain links TRBV9 to TRBJ2-5, with D possibly being TRBD2 (5 bases). Germline V gene sequence: CDR1 SGDLS, CDR2 YYNGEE. Between the trimmed V and J ends, which lost 0 bases and 5 bases, there was a span of 8 bases. This CDR3 comprises 13 residues. CDR3 residues: CASSVAGKETQYS. The CDR3 DNA reads as TGTGCCAGCAGCGTAGCCGGGAAGGAGACCCAGTACTCC.

This clonotype was seen more than once but under ten times. The rearrangement links TRBV6-1 to TRBJ1-5; D gene ambiguous. Germline CDR1 reads MNHNS; CDR2 reads SASEGT. V lost 3 bases to trimming and J lost 3 bases, with 15 bases between them. This CDR3 contains 16 residues. CDR3 region: CASSDPETSYNQPQHF. The CDR3 DNA reads as TGTGCCAGCAGTGATCCCGAGACAAGTTACAATCAGCCCCAGCATTTT.

The chain employs TRBV28 and TRBJ2-7; TRBD1 or TRBD2 may be the D gene (6 bases each). Trimming took off 7 bases at V and 2 bases at J, with 15 bases between the two ends. This CDR3 contains 14 residues. Germline V CDR1 and CDR2: MDHEN, SYDVKM. The CDR3 DNA reads TGTGCCAGCACTCCTGGGGGGCGTCCCTACGAGCAGTACTTC. This translates into CASTPGGRPYEQYF.

This clonotype occurred many times. The chain is built from TRBV13 and TRBJ2-1; D is perhaps TRBD1 or TRBD2 (7 bases each). The CDR3 spans 16 residues. CDR1 is PRHDT and CDR2 is FYEKMQ in the germline V gene (reference sequence). The V end was cut by 5 bases, the J end by 0 bases, with 14 bases between. DNA for the CDR3: TGTGCCAGCAGCACCACCAGGGGGGGCTCCTACAATGAGCAGTTCTTC. It specifies CASSTTRGGSYNEQFF.

This clonotype was detected only a few times. One junction end does not reproduce the germline sequence, and a read error may be involved. The chain uses TRBV6-5 and TRBJ2-7; the D is unclear. The CDR3 covers 14 residues. Germline V gives CDR1 MNHEY, CDR2 SVGAGI. CDR3 DNA: TGTGCCAGCAGTCACTCCCGATACTCCTACGAGCAGTACTTC. Its protein product is CASSHSRYSYEQYF.

This clonotype was detected many times. This sequence joins TRBV5-5 and TRBJ2-7; no firm D call. V lost 4 bases, J lost 2 bases, and 13 bases lay in between. Per the germline V gene, CDR1 is SGHKS and CDR2 is YYEKEE (reference sequence). This CDR3 spans 14 amino acids. CDR3 loop: CASSRTDRTYEQYF. As DNA, the CDR3 is TGTGCCAGCAGCCGAACCGACCGTACCTACGAGCAGTACTTC.

This clonotype was detected ten times or more. The chain is built from TRBV6-5 and TRBJ2-7; TRBD1 aligns across 11 bases. The J segment lost 6 bases and the V segment lost 6 bases, leaving 4 bases of the junction unmatched. The CDR3 has 13 amino acids. Germline CDR1 reads MNHEY; CDR2 reads SVGAGI. This CDR3 reads CASRDRGQSEQYF. CDR3 nucleotide sequence: TGTGCCAGCAGGGACAGGGGGCAGAGCGAGCAGTACTTC.

As to this clonotype: A single base separates this from a much larger clone, so it may be a read error. The final CDR3 position lacks the conserved phenylalanine or tryptophan, pointing to a likely read error. The V call is TRBV20-1, the J call TRBJ1-6; D might be TRBD1 (6 bases). With 6 bases removed from V and 0 bases from J, the gap between germline ends came to 18 bases. This CDR3 has 17 amino acids. Looked up from germline, CDR1 is DFQATT and CDR2 is SNEGSKA (reference sequence). Here the CDR3 DNA reads TGCAGTGCCCGAGGGGGGGCCGGCAGCTCCTATAATTCACCCCTCCACCTT. Residues: CSARGGAGSSYNSPLHL.

Regarding this clonotype: A read error may explain this, as a much larger clone is one base away. J is TRBJ2-5 and V is TRBV12-3 or TRBV12-4; D uncertain. This CDR3 has 12 residues. Trimming removed 4 bases at V and 1 base at J, with 4 bases between. The CDR3 here is CASSCIQETQYF. The CDR3 DNA sequence: TGTGCCAGCAGTTGCATCCAAGAGACCCAGTACTTC.

This clonotype was counted a few times. This chain links TRBV5-4 with TRBJ2-7; 7 nucleotides line up with TRBD1. This CDR3 region has 12 residues. V was pared by 4 bases and J by 5 bases, with 3 bases of the junction left unmatched. CDR1 is SGHNT and CDR2 is YYREEE in the germline V gene (reference sequence). CDR3: CASSLTGNEQYF. The CDR3 bases are TGTGCCAGCAGCCTGACAGGGAACGAGCAGTACTTC.

In this sample, this clonotype turned up many times. This chain connects TRBV18 to TRBJ1-6; perhaps TRBD1 as D (5 bases). The germline V gene has CDR1 KGHSH and CDR2 LQKENI. The length of the CDR3 is 15 residues. V shed 3 bases and J shed 6 bases, with 12 bases lying between them. CDR3: CASSPDQGGNSPLHF. CDR3 bases: TGTGCCAGCTCACCCGATCAGGGTGGTAATTCACCCCTCCACTTT.

A remark on this clonotype: A read error is possible here, since a much larger clone lies one base away. This sequence joins TRBV11-2 and TRBJ2-3, with D uncertain. The germline CDR1 and CDR2 sequences are SGHAT and FQNNGV. CDR3 length equals 13 residues. CDR3: CASSRDHTATQYF. CDR3 DNA sequence: TGTGCCAGCAGCAGGGATCACACAGCTACGCAGTATTTT.

CDR3 residues: CASSADRLNSPLHF. CDR3 DNA: TGCGCCAGCAGTGCGGACAGGTTAAATTCACCCCTCCACTTT. The chain combines TRBV10-2 with TRBJ1-6; TRBD1 matches 7 bases. This CDR3 is 14 amino acids long. CDR1 and CDR2 from the germline V gene are WSHSY and SAAADI. V was pared by 4 bases and J by 7 bases, with 4 bases of the junction left unmatched.